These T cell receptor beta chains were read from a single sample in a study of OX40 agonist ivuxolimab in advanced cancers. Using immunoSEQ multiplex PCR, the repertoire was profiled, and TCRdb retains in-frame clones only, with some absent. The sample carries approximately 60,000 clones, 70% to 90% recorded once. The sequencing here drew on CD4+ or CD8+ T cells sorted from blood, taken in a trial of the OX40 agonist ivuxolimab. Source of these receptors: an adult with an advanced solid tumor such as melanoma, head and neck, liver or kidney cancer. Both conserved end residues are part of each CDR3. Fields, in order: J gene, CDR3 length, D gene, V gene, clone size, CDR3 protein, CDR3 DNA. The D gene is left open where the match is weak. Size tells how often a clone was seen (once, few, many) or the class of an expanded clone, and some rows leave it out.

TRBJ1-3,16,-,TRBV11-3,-,CASSLEMGYSGNTIYF,TGTGCCAGCAGCTTAGAAATGGGGTACTCTGGAAACACCATATATTTT
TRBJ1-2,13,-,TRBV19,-,CASSQKSNYGYTF,TGTGCCAGTAGTCAGAAATCTAACTATGGCTACACCTTC
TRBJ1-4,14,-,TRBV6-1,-,CASSEGGGDEKLFF,TGTGCCAGCAGTGAAGGGGGGGGTGATGAAAAACTGTTTTTT
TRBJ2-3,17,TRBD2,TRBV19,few,CASSLNSGLAGADTQYF,TGTGCCAGTAGCTTAAATTCCGGACTAGCGGGAGCAGATACGCAGTATTTT
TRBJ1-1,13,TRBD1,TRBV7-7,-,CASSLNRGTEAFF,TGTGCCAGCAGCTTAAACAGGGGCACTGAAGCTTTCTTT
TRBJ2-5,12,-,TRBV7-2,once,CASSLVEETQYF,TGTGCCAGCAGCTTAGTTGAGGAGACCCAGTACTTC
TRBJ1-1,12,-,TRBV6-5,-,CASSRGNTEAFF,TGTGCCAGCAGTCGAGGGAACACTGAAGCTTTCTTT
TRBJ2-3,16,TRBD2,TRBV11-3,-,CASSHGTSGAGDTQYF,TGTGCCAGCAGCCACGGGACTAGCGGGGCCGGTGATACGCAGTATTTT
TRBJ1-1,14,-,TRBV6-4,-,CASFRGARNTEAFF,TGTGCCAGCTTTAGAGGGGCTCGAAACACTGAAGCTTTCTTT
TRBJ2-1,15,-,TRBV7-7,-,CASSLGGPGLGEQFF,TGTGCCAGCAGCTTAGGAGGCCCTGGGTTGGGTGAGCAGTTCTTC
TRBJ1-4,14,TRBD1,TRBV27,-,CASSSLQGAEKLFF,TGTGCCAGCAGTTCCCTACAGGGGGCAGAAAAACTGTTTTTT
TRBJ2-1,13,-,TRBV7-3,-,CASSGLATNEQFF,TGTGCCAGCAGCGGGCTAGCGACGAATGAGCAGTTCTTC
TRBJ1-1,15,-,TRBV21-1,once,CASSNWAGRGTEAFF,TGTGCCAGCAGCAACTGGGCCGGGAGAGGCACTGAAGCTTTCTTT
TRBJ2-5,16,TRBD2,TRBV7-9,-,CASRLAPSGPRETQYF,TGTGCCAGCAGGCTTGCCCCTAGCGGTCCCCGTGAGACCCAGTACTTC
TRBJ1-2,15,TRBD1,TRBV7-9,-,CASSLVGGAPGGYTF,TGTGCCAGCAGCTTAGTAGGGGGCGCCCCGGGTGGCTACACCTTC
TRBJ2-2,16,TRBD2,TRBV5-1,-,CASSPSGSGGTGELFF,TGCGCCAGCAGCCCTAGCGGGAGCGGGGGCACCGGGGAGCTGTTTTTT
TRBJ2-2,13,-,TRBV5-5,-,CASSTQGPGELFF,TGTGCCAGCAGCACACAGGGACCCGGGGAGCTGTTTTTT
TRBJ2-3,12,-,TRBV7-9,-,CASSSEGGTQYF,TGTGCCAGCAGCTCAGAGGGCGGTACGCAGTATTTT
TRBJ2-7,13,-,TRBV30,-,CAWSSGFPAEQYF,TGTGCCTGGAGTTCAGGGTTCCCTGCCGAGCAGTACTTC
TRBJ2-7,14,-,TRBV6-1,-,CASRQFLSSYEQYF,TGTGCCAGCAGACAGTTCTTGAGCTCCTACGAGCAGTACTTC
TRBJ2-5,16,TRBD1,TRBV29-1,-,CSCFSRTGGVQETQYF,TGCAGCTGCTTCAGCAGGACAGGGGGCGTCCAAGAGACCCAGTACTTC
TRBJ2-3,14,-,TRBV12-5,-,CASGQQDSTDTQYF,TGTGCTAGTGGCCAACAGGATAGCACAGATACGCAGTATTTT
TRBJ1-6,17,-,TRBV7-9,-,CASSLVGSGARDSPLHF,TGTGCCAGCAGCTTAGTAGGTTCAGGGGCGAGGGATTCACCCCTCCACTTT
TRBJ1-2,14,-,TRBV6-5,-,CASSYGADNYGYTF,TGTGCCAGCAGTTACGGGGCAGATAACTATGGCTACACCTTC
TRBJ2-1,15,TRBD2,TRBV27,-,CASTNSGGVYNEQFF,TGTGCCAGCACCAATAGCGGGGGGGTATACAATGAGCAGTTCTTC
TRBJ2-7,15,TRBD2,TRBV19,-,CASSRRTSGTYEQYF,TGTGCCAGTAGCCGGAGGACTAGCGGCACCTACGAGCAGTACTTC
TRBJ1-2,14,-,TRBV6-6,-,CASSYSSNNYGYTF,TGTGCCAGCAGTTACTCATCGAATAACTATGGCTACACCTTC
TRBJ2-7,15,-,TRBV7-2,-,CASSLAYDRTYEQYF,TGTGCCAGCAGCTTAGCTTACGATAGAACCTACGAGCAGTACTTC
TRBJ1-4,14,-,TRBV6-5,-,CASSYDLRGEKLFF,TGTGCCAGCAGTTACGACCTTCGAGGGGAAAAACTGTTTTTT
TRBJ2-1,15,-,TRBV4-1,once,CASSQERGAFNEQFF,TGCGCCAGCAGCCAAGAAAGGGGAGCATTCAATGAGCAGTTCTTC
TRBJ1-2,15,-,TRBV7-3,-,CASSLTAGASYGYTF,TGTGCCAGCAGCTTAACAGCGGGCGCGAGCTATGGCTACACCTTC
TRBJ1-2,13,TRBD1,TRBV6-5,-,CASRPQQQGADTF,TGTGCCAGCAGGCCACAACAACAGGGGGCAGACACCTTC
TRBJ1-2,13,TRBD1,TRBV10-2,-,CASSEDRGYGYTF,TGCGCCAGCAGTGAAGACAGGGGATATGGCTACACCTTC
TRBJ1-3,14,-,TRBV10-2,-,CASSEGSSGNTIYF,TGCGCCAGCAGTGAAGGAAGCTCTGGAAACACCATATATTTT
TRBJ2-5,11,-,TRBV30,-,CAWSGNTAQYF,TGTGCCTGGAGTGGGAACACGGCCCAGTACTTC
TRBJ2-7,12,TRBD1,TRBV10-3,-,CAIRSTGGEQYF,TGTGCCATCAGGTCGACAGGGGGCGAGCAGTACTTC
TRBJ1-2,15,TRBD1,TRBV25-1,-,CASSDPGTGGKGYTF,TGTGCCAGCAGTGACCCCGGGACAGGGGGTAAAGGCTACACCTTC
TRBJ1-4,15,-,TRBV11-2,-,CASSTGAATNEKLFF,TGTGCCAGCAGCACCGGGGCCGCAACTAATGAAAAACTGTTTTTT
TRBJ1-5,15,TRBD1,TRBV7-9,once,CASSPGTGPNQPQHF,TGTGCCAGCAGCCCCGGGACAGGCCCCAATCAGCCCCAGCATTTT
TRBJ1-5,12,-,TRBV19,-,CASSIVNQPQHF,TGTGCCAGTAGTATAGTCAATCAGCCCCAGCATTTT
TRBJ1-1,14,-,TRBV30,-,CAWSVKGRGAEAFF,TGTGCCTGGAGTGTAAAAGGCAGGGGCGCCGAAGCTTTCTTT
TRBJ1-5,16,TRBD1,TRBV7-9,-,CASSLDAGGFSQPQHF,TGTGCCAGCAGCTTAGATGCAGGGGGTTTTAGTCAGCCCCAGCATTTT
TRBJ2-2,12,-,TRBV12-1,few,CASTLNTGELFF,TGTGCCAGCACTTTGAACACCGGGGAGCTGTTTTTT
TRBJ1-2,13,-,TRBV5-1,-,CASSWTANYGYTF,TGCGCCAGCAGCTGGACAGCTAACTATGGCTACACCTTC
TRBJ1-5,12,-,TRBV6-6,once,CASSYFTADQHF,TGTGCCAGCAGTTACTTTACAGCAGATCAGCATTTT
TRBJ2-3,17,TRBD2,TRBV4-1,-,CASNRGGAGGITDTQYF,TGCGCCAGCAACCGGGGTGGGGCCGGGGGGATCACAGATACGCAGTATTTT